This T cell receptor (beta chain) was profiled in a study of T cell responses to AZD1222 COVID-19 vaccine. Clones were read by immunoSEQ multiplex PCR, and TCRdb kept only the in-frame ones, dropping some. The sample has some 130,000 clones, approximately 88% seen once. V trimming: 4 bases; J trimming: 3 bases; junction bases outside the gene matches: 10. Germline CDR1 SGDLS, CDR2 YYNGEE. The CDR3 has 16 residues. The rearrangement uses TRBV9 and TRBJ2-7; 10 bases fit TRBD1. This specimen was peripheral blood, taken on day 0 of AZD1222 vaccination. The sequence derives from an adult in good health. The CDR3 DNA reads TGTGCCAGCAGCCCCCTTCGGGACAGGGGCGGCTACGAGCAGTACTTC. This codes for CASSPLRDRGGYEQYF.